These 16 T cell receptor beta chains were all obtained from the same sample, sequenced in a study of shared clonotypes between healthy human individuals. Assay used: immunoSEQ multiplex PCR; TCRdb lists only in-frame clones, some missing. This sample has 2 million to 2.5 million clones, with just under 95% found just once. Sequenced material: naive CD4+ T cells from PBMCs. The subset denotes: CD45RA+ positively selected. The source of these receptors is a man between 18 and 29 years old in good health. Some clones in this sample may be carry-over from other donors' samples.

V is TRBV29-1 and J is TRBJ1-3; D ambiguous. Trimming shortened V by 1 base and J by 4 bases, and 11 bases separated the two germline ends. This CDR3 contains 14 residues. Germline CDR1 SQVTM, CDR2 ANQGSEA. The CDR3 region has the DNA TGCAGCGTTGAAGGGGCCTTGGGAGGAAACACCATATATTTT. Protein sequence: CSVEGALGGNTIYF.

The chain employs TRBV18 and TRBJ2-3, with 8 bases lining up with TRBD1. The CDR3 consists of 17 residues. With 2 bases clipped from V and 0 bases from J, the junction kept 7 bases outside the gene matches. Germline V gene sequence: CDR1 KGHSH, CDR2 LQKENI. The CDR3 spells CASSPVGTGASTDTQYF. CDR3 nucleotide sequence: TGTGCCAGCTCACCAGTCGGGACAGGCGCTAGCACAGATACGCAGTATTTT.

This chain joins TRBV28 and TRBJ1-2; D is uncertain. Germline CDR1 MDHEN, CDR2 SYDVKM. V shed 3 bases and J shed 4 bases, with 15 bases lying between them. This CDR3 has 15 residues. The CDR3 is CASSFSGLGSYGYTF. CDR3 nucleotides: TGTGCCAGCAGTTTTTCTGGTCTGGGCTCCTATGGCTACACCTTC.

This clone has only one observation. V is TRBV19 and J is TRBJ2-7; 8 bases fit TRBD1. The germline CDR1 and CDR2 sequences are LNHDA and SQIVND (reference sequence). The CDR3 extends over 14 amino acids. After removal of 3 bases from V and 7 bases from J, the junction contained 8 bases not matched to a gene. CDR3 loop: CASSMRQGAVEQYF. The CDR3 DNA follows: TGTGCCAGTAGTATGAGGCAGGGGGCTGTGGAGCAGTACTTC.

This rearrangement joins TRBV27 to TRBJ1-2, with TRBD1 as a possible D gene (5 bases). CDR1 MNHEY and CDR2 SMNVEV come from the germline V gene (reference sequence). The germline V and J ends were trimmed by 5 bases and 6 bases, with 16 bases remaining between them. This CDR3 spans 14 amino acids. CDR3 DNA sequence: TGTGCCAGCAGTCCCGCCGGGGGATGGAATGGCTACACCTTC. Translating gives CASSPAGGWNGYTF.

This CDR3 is CASSLGRTTDTQYF. The CDR3 region has the DNA TGTGCCAGCAGCTTAGGCAGGACCACAGATACGCAGTATTTT. The chain links TRBV7-3 to TRBJ2-3; D is ambiguous. CDR1 is SGHTA, CDR2 FQGTGA, per germline. The CDR3 consists of 14 residues. V gave up 2 bases and J gave up 2 bases, with 8 bases separating them.

This clone has a handful of counts. V usage is TRBV5-1 and J usage is TRBJ1-1; tentative D call: TRBD1 (5 bases). Germline V gene data show CDR1 as SGHRS and CDR2 as YFSETQ. V lost 6 bases and J 5 bases, leaving 11 bases between the germline ends. This CDR3 is 12 amino acids long. CDR3 residues: CASKDNPTEAFF. The CDR3 nucleotides are TGCGCCAGCAAGGACAACCCTACTGAAGCTTTCTTT.

The chain employs TRBV19 and TRBJ2-1, with D unresolved. This CDR3 contains 14 residues. Between the trimmed V and J ends, which lost 2 bases and 9 bases, there was a span of 14 bases. The germline V gene encodes CDR1 LNHDA and CDR2 SQIVND (reference sequence). CDR3: CASSIIGPGSEQFF. CDR3 nucleotides: TGTGCCAGTAGTATAATAGGGCCAGGCAGTGAGCAGTTCTTC.

V gene TRBV5-1 combines with J gene TRBJ2-3; D is unresolved. Deletions cut 4 bases from V and 4 bases from J, with 10 bases between. Germline CDR1 and CDR2: SGHRS and YFSETQ. This CDR3 is 13 amino acids long. The CDR3 sequence: CASSGEGPDTQYF. The CDR3 region has the DNA TGCGCCAGCAGCGGGGAAGGGCCAGATACGCAGTATTTT. The full variable domain, in which reference TRBV5-1 and TRBJ2-3 provide the parts outside the CDR3, is KAGVTQTPRYLIKTRGQQVTLSCSPISGHRSVSWYQQTPGQGLQFLFEYFSETQRNKGNFPGRFSGRQFSNSRSEMNVSTLELGDSALYLCASSGEGPDTQYFGPGTRLTVL.

This clone was seen just once. The CDR3 DNA is TGTGCCAGCAGCTTCAGGACGCTACAAATATTTACTGAAGCTTTCTTT. Translation: CASSFRTLQIFTEAFF. The gene calls are TRBV11-2 and TRBJ1-1; D is undetermined. This CDR3 has 16 amino acids. The germline V and J ends were trimmed by 3 bases and 5 bases, with 19 bases remaining between them. Looked up from germline, CDR1 is SGHAT and CDR2 is FQNNGV.

The rearrangement uses TRBV5-1 and TRBJ2-1; 11 positions agree with TRBD2. Germline assignment: CDR1 SGHRS and CDR2 YFSETQ. Germline trimming cut 2 bases from V and 6 bases from J; bases unmatched to any gene: 25. The CDR3 consists of 22 residues. The CDR3 sequence is CASSFRGTLSTSGRSWGNEQFF. In nucleotides, the CDR3 is TGCGCCAGCAGCTTTAGGGGCACCCTGAGCACTAGCGGGAGAAGCTGGGGCAATGAGCAGTTCTTC. Full variable domain (remainder filled in from reference TRBV5-1 and TRBJ2-1): KAGVTQTPRYLIKTRGQQVTLSCSPISGHRSVSWYQQTPGQGLQFLFEYFSETQRNKGNFPGRFSGRQFSNSRSEMNVSTLELGDSALYLCASSFRGTLSTSGRSWGNEQFFGPGTRLTVL.

The genes are TRBV4-2 and TRBJ2-3; 12 bases line up with TRBD2. Looked up from germline, CDR1 is LGHNA and CDR2 is YNFKEQ. V shed 1 base and J 4 bases; nucleotides not matched to a gene: 3. The CDR3 is 16 residues long. CDR3 residues: CASSQGLAGVADTQYF. The DNA of the CDR3 is TGTGCCAGCAGCCAAGGACTAGCGGGAGTCGCAGATACGCAGTATTTT.

The chain is built from TRBV20-1 and TRBJ2-7; D unclear. CDR1 is DFQATT, CDR2 SNEGSKA, per germline (reference sequence). V lost 3 bases and J 6 bases, leaving 9 bases between the germline ends. The CDR3 consists of 11 residues. CDR3 in amino acids: CSASTWSEQYF. As DNA, the CDR3 is TGCAGTGCTAGTACTTGGTCCGAGCAGTACTTC.

The chain carries TRBV14 and TRBJ2-7; TRBD2 matches 8 bases. Trimming at V came to 4 bases and at J to 0 bases, leaving 5 bases not matched to a gene. CDR1 is SGHDN and CDR2 is FVKESK in the germline V gene. The CDR3 consists of 15 residues. The CDR3 DNA is TGTGCCAGCAGCCCTACCGGACTAGCCTCCTACGAGCAGTACTTC. Its protein is CASSPTGLASYEQYF.

The V gene is TRBV5-1, the J gene TRBJ2-7; TRBD1 aligns across 12 bases. V shed 0 bases, J shed 3 bases, and the junction held 16 bases outside the gene matches. This CDR3 contains 20 residues. In germline, CDR1 is SGHRS, CDR2 YFSETQ. The CDR3 protein is CASSLAGGTGGRSYYYEQYF. The CDR3 coding sequence is TGCGCCAGCAGCTTGGCGGGCGGGACAGGGGGCCGTTCCTACTACTACGAGCAGTACTTC.

In the case of this clone: This same CDR3 is encoded by further DNA sequences in the sample. This chain joins TRBV5-1 and TRBJ2-1; D is ambiguous. Trimming took off 1 base at V and 0 bases at J, with 11 bases between the two ends. The CDR3 runs 16 residues. Germline assignment: CDR1 SGHRS and CDR2 YFSETQ. This CDR3 reads CASSLLSPSSYNEQFF. DNA for the CDR3: TGCGCCAGCAGCTTGCTGTCCCCGAGCTCCTACAATGAGCAGTTCTTC.